These 22 T cell receptor beta chains share one sample of origin, sequenced in a study. TCRdb independently ran MiXCR on the RT-PCR reads; one entry per CDR3 protein. The profile shows about 700,000 distinct CDR3 sequences, approximately 15% of them singletons. The material sequenced was memory CD4+ T cells from blood. These receptors were obtained from a female donor in good health, serving as a healthy control.

This clonotype has ten or more counts. The rearrangement links TRBV25-1 to TRBJ1-5, with TRBD1 matching over 8 bases. The CDR3 runs 19 residues. After removal of 0 bases from V and 5 bases from J, the junction contained 15 bases not matched to a gene. Germline CDR1 is MGHDK and CDR2 is SYGVNS. CDR3 bases: TGTGCCAGCAGTGAATATACCCCAGGGGGCGAAATGGGGCATCAGCCCCAGCATTTT. This encodes CASSEYTPGGEMGHQPQHF.

This clonotype turned up a few times. J is TRBJ2-1 and V is TRBV3-1; D is perhaps TRBD2 (5 bases). The germline V gene encodes CDR1 LGHDT and CDR2 YNNKEL (reference sequence). The CDR3 covers 11 residues. The ends were cut back, 4 bases at V and 10 bases at J, with 8 bases in the middle. The CDR3: CASSRTFEQFF. The DNA for the CDR3 is TGTGCCAGCAGCCGGACTTTCGAGCAGTTCTTC.

V gene TRBV5-6 combines with J gene TRBJ1-1, with unresolved D. This CDR3 contains 13 residues. V lost 0 bases to trimming and J lost 7 bases, with 10 bases between them. CDR1 and CDR2 (germline): SGHDT, YYEEEE. CDR3 in amino acids: CASSLVVVDEAFF. CDR3 coding DNA: TGTGCCAGCAGCTTGGTGGTGGTGGATGAAGCTTTCTTT.

V gene TRBV5-4 combines with J gene TRBJ2-2, with D unresolved. The ends were cut back, 2 bases at V and 4 bases at J, with 9 bases in the middle. The germline gives CDR1 SGHNT, CDR2 YYREEE (reference sequence). The CDR3 runs to 14 residues. The CDR3 bases are TGTGCCAGCAGCTTCTCACAGATCACCGGGGAGCTGTTTTTT. Protein product: CASSFSQITGELFF.

The chain carries TRBV20-1 and TRBJ2-5, with TRBD2 as a possible D gene (5 bases). The CDR3 covers 14 residues. Germline CDR1 and CDR2: DFQATT and SNEGSKA (reference sequence). The DNA of the CDR3 is TGCAGCGTGGCCCTGGTTCGGGGTGAGGAGACCCAGTACTTC. Its protein product is CSVALVRGEETQYF.

This clonotype has a handful of counts. The chain is built from TRBV29-1 and TRBJ1-1; tentatively, D is TRBD1 (5 bases). The germline V and J ends were trimmed by 4 bases and 5 bases, with 14 bases remaining between them. The CDR3 runs to 13 residues. CDR1 is SQVTM and CDR2 is ANQGSEA in the germline V gene. CDR3 in DNA: TGCAGCGTTGGGGGGGGGGAGAGGACTGAAGCTTTCTTT. Amino acid sequence: CSVGGGERTEAFF.

The chain is built from TRBV28 and TRBJ1-2; tentatively, D is TRBD1 (5 bases). The germline V gene encodes CDR1 MDHEN and CDR2 SYDVKM. This CDR3 comprises 11 residues. The CDR3 protein is CGTDSGDGYTF. In DNA form, the CDR3 reads TGTGGTACCGACAGTGGGGATGGCTACACCTTC.

V usage is TRBV6-1 and J usage is TRBJ2-2; the D gene is possibly TRBD1 (7 bases). In germline, CDR1 is MNHNS, CDR2 SASEGT. This CDR3 is 15 amino acids long. With 3 bases removed from V and 6 bases from J, the gap between germline ends came to 14 bases. The DNA of the CDR3 is TGTGCCAGCAGTGATCAGGGGGGATCGGCCGGGGAGCTGTTTTTT. Protein sequence: CASSDQGGSAGELFF.

The chain carries TRBV20-1 and TRBJ1-1, with D unclear. V dropped 3 bases and J dropped 1 base, with 9 bases sitting between them. Germline CDR1 is DFQATT and CDR2 is SNEGSKA (reference sequence). The CDR3 length is 13 residues. The CDR3 region is CSASIGGNTEAFF. For the CDR3, the DNA is TGCAGTGCTAGTATAGGCGGGAACACTGAAGCTTTCTTT.

This clonotype was recorded many times. The chain links TRBV7-2 to TRBJ1-2; 7 nucleotides line up with TRBD1. CDR1 and CDR2 from the germline V gene are SGHTA and FQGNSA. After removal of 5 bases from V and 2 bases from J, the junction contained 5 bases not matched to a gene. The CDR3 totals 14 residues. The CDR3 DNA reads TGTGCCAGCAGCGCCCAACAGGGGAACTATGGCTACACCTTC. Translating it yields CASSAQQGNYGYTF.

This clonotype occurred a few times. The V call is TRBV14, the J call TRBJ1-2; no clear D gene. The V and J ends lost 0 bases and 4 bases respectively, with 12 bases between them. This CDR3 region has 15 residues. Germline values: CDR1 SGHDN, CDR2 FVKESK. The CDR3 DNA is TGTGCCAGCAGCCAAGATTTCGGCGCCTTCTATGGCTACACCTTC. Its protein product is CASSQDFGAFYGYTF.

Ten or more counts support this clonotype. The chain couples TRBV20-1 to TRBJ2-3, with TRBD2 matching over 7 bases. After removal of 5 bases from V and 2 bases from J, the junction contained 10 bases not matched to a gene. This CDR3 is built from 15 residues. The germline gives CDR1 DFQATT, CDR2 SNEGSKA (reference sequence). The CDR3 reads CSAPKLAEYTDTQYF. The CDR3 coding sequence is TGCAGTGCTCCCAAGCTAGCGGAATACACAGATACGCAGTATTTT.

Regarding this clonotype: A much bigger clone sits one base away, suggesting this may be a read error. The CDR3 region has the DNA TGCAGTGCTAGTAGGAAGGGAGGGCAGCCCCAGCATTTT. Translation: CSASRKGGQPQHF. The genes are TRBV20-1 and TRBJ1-5; D remains unclear. Germline assignment: CDR1 DFQATT and CDR2 SNEGSKA (reference sequence). V lost 3 bases, J lost 7 bases, and 13 bases lay in between. The CDR3 covers 13 residues.

This chain joins TRBV6-5 and TRBJ2-3, with D perhaps matching TRBD1 or TRBD2 (5 bases each). The CDR3 has 16 amino acids. Germline assignment: CDR1 MNHEY and CDR2 SVGAGI. Trimming left V 5 bases short and J 0 bases short, with 15 bases between. CDR3 sequence: CASSALGTRSTDTQYF. The DNA for the CDR3 is TGTGCCAGCAGTGCCCTCGGGACGAGAAGCACAGATACGCAGTATTTT.

The V and J genes are TRBV20-1 and TRBJ2-7; D may match TRBD1 or TRBD2 (6 bases each). Trimming left V 2 bases short and J 6 bases short, with 20 bases between. Per the germline V gene, CDR1 is DFQATT and CDR2 is SNEGSKA (reference sequence). This CDR3 contains 15 residues. The CDR3 region is CSARITGSTRGEQYF. CDR3 sequence (DNA): TGCAGTGCTAGAATTACAGGGTCGACTAGGGGCGAGCAGTACTTC.

The gene calls are TRBV20-1 and TRBJ2-3, with a weak D call TRBD2 (5 bases). The CDR3 consists of 13 residues. Trimming shortened V by 5 bases and J by 1 base, and 10 bases separated the two germline ends. In germline, CDR1 is DFQATT, CDR2 SNEGSKA (reference sequence). CDR3 coding DNA: TGCAGTGCTGAGAAGGAGGGCACAGATACGCAGTATTTT. It specifies CSAEKEGTDTQYF.

This clonotype was seen only a few times. V is TRBV7-8 and J is TRBJ2-2; 7 nucleotides agree with TRBD1. CDR1 is SGHVS and CDR2 is FQNEAQ in the germline V gene. With 8 bases clipped from V and 7 bases from J, the junction kept 4 bases outside the gene matches. CDR3 length equals 12 residues. CDR3 residues: CASGQAYGELFF. The CDR3 bases are TGTGCCAGCGGACAGGCCTACGGGGAGCTGTTTTTT.

In this sample, this clonotype turned up many times. The V and J genes are TRBV6-6 and TRBJ2-3, with 9 nucleotides matching TRBD2. In germline, CDR1 is MNHNY, CDR2 SVGAGI (reference sequence). The CDR3 covers 17 residues. V shed 5 bases, J shed 2 bases, and the junction held 11 bases outside the gene matches. CDR3 in DNA: TGTGCCAGCAGTCCGGGGGGAGCGGGAGGTAACACAGATACGCAGTATTTT. Translation: CASSPGGAGGNTDTQYF.

The rearrangement uses TRBV7-9 and TRBJ1-2; D not resolved. Looked up from germline, CDR1 is SEHNR and CDR2 is FQNEAQ (reference sequence). This CDR3 is built from 15 residues. V lost 0 bases and J lost 8, with 16 bases in between. Here the CDR3 DNA reads TGTGCCAGCAGCTTAGCGCAGGCAGTTTCACGGGGCTACACCTTC. It specifies CASSLAQAVSRGYTF.

This clonotype occurred many times. The chain couples TRBV5-1 to TRBJ2-4; possible D gene TRBD1, 6 bases. V lost 3 bases and J 4 bases, leaving 8 bases between the germline ends. Per germline, CDR1 SGHRS and CDR2 YFSETQ. The CDR3 is 13 residues long. CDR3 sequence reads: CASSSQGKNIQYF. In nucleotides, the CDR3 is TGCGCCAGCAGCTCGCAGGGGAAAAACATTCAGTACTTC.

This clonotype was observed a few times. The V and J genes are TRBV5-1 and TRBJ2-5; D is perhaps TRBD2 (7 bases). The CDR3 is 15 residues long. CDR1 and CDR2 from the germline V gene are SGHRS and YFSETQ. V lost 4 bases, J lost 1 base, and 14 bases lay in between. The CDR3 DNA follows: TGCGCCAGCAGCCAGGGGAGGGGCGCCCAAGAGACCCAGTACTTC. Translating gives CASSQGRGAQETQYF.

This clonotype was counted at least ten times. The chain couples TRBV15 to TRBJ2-2, with 8 positions matching TRBD2. From germline, CDR1 is LNHNV and CDR2 YYDKDF (reference sequence). The CDR3 is 17 residues long. The ends lost 4 bases at V and 0 bases at J; junction bases unmatched: 7. CDR3 sequence (DNA): TGTGCCACCAGCATTAGACGGCGGGGGGCGAACACCGGGGAGCTGTTTTTT. This encodes CATSIRRRGANTGELFF.